These 21 T cell receptor beta chains share one sample of origin, sequenced in a study of molecular identifiers for immune sequencing clone quantification. Each CDR3 protein is one row after TCRdb ran MiXCR on the PCR reads. The top ten clones hold roughly 0.83% of a sample with about 640,000 distinct CDR3 sequences, 15% to 20% of them seen once. Sequenced sample: naive CD8+ T cells from blood, with Jurkat cell RNA spiked in. Subset indicated: FACS-sorted CD8+CD4-CCR7+CD45RA+ naive T cells. These receptors originate from a human donor in good health. Some libraries in this study had Jurkat cell RNA spiked in.

In its sample, this clonotype was seen a few times. The chain carries TRBV6-2 or TRBV6-3 and TRBJ2-3; D gene unclear. This CDR3 has 18 amino acids. Trimming cost V 0 bases and J 5 bases, with 21 bases left between them. The germline gives CDR1 MNHEY, CDR2 SVGEGT. In DNA form, the CDR3 reads TGTGCCAGCAGTTACTCCCGAGCTCAGCTCACTCCCATAGATACGCAGTATTTT. It encodes CASSYSRAQLTPIDTQYF.

This clonotype was counted a single time. At one boundary the junction diverges from the germline segment, which might be a read error. V and J are TRBV11-2 and TRBJ1-6; D perhaps matches TRBD1 (5 bases). CDR3 length equals 16 residues. CDR1 is SGHAT, CDR2 FQNNGV, per germline. CDR3 nucleotides: TGTGCCAGCTCCCATACCGGGACGGGACGAAATTCACACCTCCACTTT. This encodes CASSHTGTGRNSHLHF.

Many counts were recorded for this clonotype. The J gene is TRBJ2-1, the V gene TRBV6-2 or TRBV6-3, with D hard to call. Germline-derived CDR1 and CDR2 are MNHEY and SVGEGT. The V end was cut by 2 bases, the J end by 2 bases, with 13 bases between. The CDR3 totals 16 residues. The CDR3 here is CASSYAAVNPYNEQFF. In DNA form, the CDR3 reads TGTGCCAGCAGTTACGCCGCAGTGAACCCCTACAATGAGCAGTTCTTC.

This clonotype came up many times. The rearrangement joins TRBV4-3 to TRBJ1-2; tentative D call: TRBD1 (5 bases). This CDR3 has 16 residues. Germline CDR1 reads LGHNA; CDR2 reads YSLEER. Trimming pared 0 bases from V and 8 bases from J, leaving 19 bases between. The CDR3 loop is CASSQDGAGALGGYTF. The DNA of the CDR3 is TGCGCCAGCAGCCAAGATGGGGCCGGAGCCCTAGGGGGCTACACCTTC.

This clonotype was detected only a few times. The V gene is TRBV4-3, the J gene TRBJ2-2; 12 bases match TRBD2. Losses at the gene ends were 0 bases for V and 0 bases for J; bases not matched to a gene: 2. This CDR3 contains 18 residues. The germline V gene has CDR1 LGHNA and CDR2 YSLEER. CDR3 loop: CASSQERLAGANTGELFF. The CDR3 DNA is TGCGCCAGCAGCCAAGAACGACTAGCGGGGGCGAACACCGGGGAGCTGTTTTTT.

This clonotype was seen repeatedly, ten times or more. This chain uses TRBV5-6 with TRBJ2-2, with 8 bases matching TRBD2. Germline V gene lookup returns CDR1 SGHDT and CDR2 YYEEEE. The CDR3 extends over 15 amino acids. The ends lost 0 bases at V and 6 bases at J; junction bases unmatched: 4. CDR3 DNA: TGTGCCAGCAGCTTGGGAGCGGGAGCGGCCGGGGAGCTGTTTTTT. Translated: CASSLGAGAAGELFF.

This clonotype was counted ten times or more. The V call is TRBV12-3 or TRBV12-4, the J call TRBJ2-5, with D uncertain. The CDR3 is 15 residues long. Trimming cost V 5 bases and J 1 base, with 14 bases left between them. The CDR3 DNA is TGTGCCAGCAGTAAATTCTCGTCCCTCCAAGAGACCCAGTACTTC. Amino acids: CASSKFSSLQETQYF.

This clonotype was picked up many times. This sequence joins TRBV10-1 and TRBJ2-3; D may correspond to TRBD1 or TRBD2 (5 bases each). The CDR3 is 13 amino acids. Germline V gives CDR1 WNHNN, CDR2 SYGVQD (reference sequence). Between the trimmed V and J ends, which lost 7 bases and 1 base, there was a span of 9 bases. The CDR3 nucleotides are TGCGCCAGCACGTCGGGGCGCACAGATACGCAGTATTTT. Its protein product is CASTSGRTDTQYF.

The sample holds many counts of this clonotype. The chain uses TRBV6-6 and TRBJ2-3, with 9 nucleotides matching TRBD2. CDR1 MNHNY and CDR2 SVGAGI come from the germline V gene (reference sequence). V lost 4 bases, J lost 6 bases, and 8 bases stayed unmatched. The CDR3 totals 15 residues. The CDR3 region is CASSSLAGARDTQYF. The CDR3 region has the DNA TGTGCCAGCAGTTCCTTAGCGGGAGCGAGGGATACGCAGTATTTT.

The CDR3 region is CASRSGINNEQFF. The CDR3 DNA follows: TGTGCCAGTAGGTCGGGGATCAACAATGAGCAGTTCTTC. V usage is TRBV19 and J usage is TRBJ2-1; D possibly corresponds to TRBD2 (5 bases). Germline V gives CDR1 LNHDA, CDR2 SQIVND (reference sequence). Trimming took off 6 bases at V and 5 bases at J, with 11 bases between the two ends. The CDR3 spans 13 residues. Together with reference TRBV19 and TRBJ2-1, the CDR3 gives the full variable domain: DGGITQSPKYLFRKEGQNVTLSCEQNLNHDAMYWYRQDPGQGLRLIYYSQIVNDFQKGDIAEGYSVSREKKESFPLTVTSAQKNPTAFYLCASRSGINNEQFFGPGTRLTVL.

This clonotype was seen ten or more times. In DNA, the CDR3 is TGTGCCAGCGTCCACTCAGGAGAAGCTTTCTTT. Translated: CASVHSGEAFF. This sequence joins TRBV6-2 or TRBV6-3 and TRBJ1-1; D gene uncertain. Trimming pared 8 bases from V and 8 bases from J, leaving 12 bases between. CDR1 and CDR2 from the germline V gene are MNHEY and SVGEGT. This CDR3 comprises 11 residues.

This clonotype was seen many times. The chain links TRBV27 to TRBJ2-3; TRBD2 aligns across 11 bases. Germline V lookup: CDR1 MNHEY, CDR2 SMNVEV (reference sequence). J lost 1 base, V lost 4 bases, and 13 bases had no gene match. The CDR3 loop spans 19 amino acids. As DNA, the CDR3 is TGTGCCAGCAGTTCCTGGGGTCTAGCGGGGGGACCACGCACAGATACGCAGTATTTT. Protein: CASSSWGLAGGPRTDTQYF.

Many counts were recorded for this clonotype. The chain combines TRBV28 with TRBJ1-6; tentative D call: TRBD1 (5 bases). Germline CDR1 MDHEN, CDR2 SYDVKM. V was pared by 3 bases and J by 7 bases, with 10 bases between. The CDR3 is 14 amino acids. The CDR3 loop reads CASSLGVWNSPLHF. The CDR3 DNA reads as TGTGCCAGCAGTTTGGGGGTTTGGAATTCACCCCTCCACTTT.

At least ten counts were recorded for this clonotype. The rearrangement uses TRBV5-6 and TRBJ1-2; 8 bases are shared with TRBD1. V shed 0 bases and J 7 bases; nucleotides not matched to a gene: 11. The CDR3 consists of 16 residues. Looked up from germline, CDR1 is SGHDT and CDR2 is YYEEEE. CDR3 DNA sequence: TGTGCCAGCAGCTTGGGGCCGGGGACAGGCGGGCCTGGCTACACCTTC. Translation gives CASSLGPGTGGPGYTF. The variable domain in full, completed from reference TRBV5-6 and TRBJ1-2, reads DAGVTQSPTHLIKTRGQQVTLRCSPKSGHDTVSWYQQALGQGPQFIFQYYEEEERQRGNFPDRFSGHQFPNYSSELNVNALLLGDSALYLCASSLGPGTGGPGYTFGSGTRLTVV.

In this sample, this clonotype turned up many times. The junction does not match germline at one end; this may be a read error. The CDR3 bases are TGTGCCACCAGTGAGGGAGCGTCAGAGACGCAGTATTTT. Protein sequence: CATSEGASETQYF. V and J are TRBV24-1 and TRBJ2-3; the D gene is possibly TRBD2 (5 bases). Germline assignment: CDR1 KGHDR and CDR2 SFDVKD. The CDR3 runs 13 residues.

This sequence joins TRBV6-5 and TRBJ2-7; 9 bases are a match to TRBD1. After removal of 2 bases from V and 4 bases from J, the junction contained 9 bases not matched to a gene. CDR3 length: 16 amino acids. Germline lookup yields CDR1 MNHEY and CDR2 SVGAGI. The CDR3 bases are TGTGCCAGCAGTTACGCGAGATCCGGGACAGGGTACGAGCAGTACTTC. Protein sequence: CASSYARSGTGYEQYF.

As regards this clonotype: A much bigger clone sits one base away, suggesting this may be a read error. The chain carries TRBV18 and TRBJ1-4; 7 bases are shared with TRBD1. The germline V gene has CDR1 KGHSH and CDR2 LQKENI. J gave up 6 bases and V 6 bases, and 10 bases lay outside the gene matches. CDR3 length equals 15 residues. CDR3: CASSPTGSADEKLFF. The CDR3 DNA reads as TGTGCCAGCTCGCCGACAGGGTCGGCTGATGAAAAACTGTTTTTT.

This clonotype was counted between two and nine times. The germline gene is not matched at one end of the junction; a read error may be the cause. This chain links TRBV5-6 with TRBJ2-5; possibly TRBD1 or TRBD2 for D (5 bases each). The V gene's germline CDR1 is SGHDT and CDR2 YYEEEE. This CDR3 region has 10 residues. Here the CDR3 reads CASSGGTQEF. As DNA, the CDR3 is TGTGCCAGCAGCGGTGGGACCCAGGAGTTC.

This clonotype was seen at least ten times. The rearrangement links TRBV29-1 to TRBJ2-3, with D perhaps TRBD2 (6 bases). V lost 4 bases and J lost 3, with 11 bases in between. CDR1 is SQVTM, CDR2 ANQGSEA, per germline. This CDR3 comprises 13 residues. CDR3 in DNA: TGCAGCGTTGTTTCTCTAGCGACAGATACGCAGTATTTT. Encoded protein: CSVVSLATDTQYF.

Concerning this clonotype itself: It may be a read error: a sequence one base away is much more abundant. The gene calls are TRBV11-2 and TRBJ1-1; maybe TRBD1 (5 bases). CDR1 and CDR2 (germline): SGHAT, FQNNGV. CDR3 length equals 14 residues. For the CDR3, the DNA is TGTGCCGGCAGCTACCCCTGGGGGGGCACTGAAGCTTTCTTT. This encodes CAGSYPWGGTEAFF.

The chain joins TRBV7-9 to TRBJ1-2, with TRBD1 matching 12 bases. With V trimmed by 5 bases and J by 6 bases, 1 base remained unmatched. Germline CDR1 is SEHNR and CDR2 is FQNEAQ (reference sequence). The CDR3 has 13 amino acids. The CDR3 nucleotides read TGTGCCAGCAGCGGGGACAGGGGGCATGGCTACACCTTC. Its protein is CASSGDRGHGYTF.